The clone carrying this T cell receptor beta chain was counted ten times or more. Its antigen remains unknown. A read error may account for a junction end that differs from germline. Read data end 3 residues before the CDR3 end; the end is taken from the germline J gene. The table came from immunoSEQ multiplex PCR; TCRdb's copy has only in-frame clones and leaves some out. This sample comprises about 42,000 clones, none seen once only. These data are taken from a study of T cell clonality in common variable immunodeficiency. Overall study results and limits: Compared with controls, CVID subjects had fewer shared TCRbeta clones. Reportedly, TCR beta sequences from common variable immunodeficiency showed fewer deletions and N-nucleotide insertions. CVID subjects had higher TCRbeta clonality than healthy controls, most marked in about a third.

Heparinized whole blood, roughly 5 to 8.5 ml, came from each donor. The CDR3 runs to 16 residues. Germline V gene sequence: CDR1 LGHNA, CDR2 YNFKEQ. The source of this sequence is a person between 18 and 75 years old in good health. Sequences were obtained from peripheral blood mononuclear cells. V and J are TRBV4-2 and TRBJ2-1, with 11 nucleotides matching TRBD2. The CDR3 region is CASSHDTSGGYNEQFF. Incomplete CDR3 DNA: TGCGCCAGCAGCCATGATACTAGCGGGGGTTACAATGAG.